Shown below are 3 T cell receptor beta chains from a single sample sequenced in a study of regulatory and conventional T cells in RAG deficiency. The sorted conventional CD4+ T cells were CD25-low and CD127-high, with genomic DNA sequenced. The table came from immunoSEQ multiplex PCR; TCRdb's copy has only in-frame clones and leaves some out. This sample has roughly 35,000 clones; about 80% occur once, and the top ten carry just under 3.5%. The same sample was also used in a study of regulatory T cells. From that paper: The primer mix had 52 TRBV and 13 TRBJ primers.

Sequencing input: CD4+ effector T cells sorted from blood. The receptors stem from a human donor in good health.

The chain carries TRBV6-5 and TRBJ1-1; D unclear. V was trimmed by 2 bases and J by 3 bases, leaving 7 bases between them. This CDR3 is built from 13 residues. CDR1 and CDR2 from the germline V gene are MNHEY and SVGAGI. CDR3 residues: CASSYGRHTEAFF. For the CDR3, the DNA is TGTGCCAGCAGTTACGGACGGCACACTGAAGCTTTCTTT.

The J gene is TRBJ1-6, the V gene TRBV7-2; TRBD1 is a possible D gene (6 bases). The CDR3 has 15 amino acids. Trimming removed 6 bases from V and 9 bases from J, with 18 bases in between. Germline lookup yields CDR1 SGHTA and CDR2 FQGNSA. The CDR3 spells CASRPAGGGGSPLHF. For the CDR3, the DNA is TGTGCCAGCAGACCCGCGGGGGGGGGCGGTTCACCCCTCCACTTT.

The genes are TRBV19 and TRBJ2-7, with D possibly TRBD1 on 6 matching bases. Per the germline V gene, CDR1 is LNHDA and CDR2 is SQIVND (reference sequence). CDR3 length equals 13 residues. Trimming stripped 2 bases from V and 5 bases from J, with 10 bases between. The DNA for the CDR3 is TGTGCCAGTAGTATAAAACAGGGCGACGAGCAGTACTTC. Translating gives CASSIKQGDEQYF.